A selection of T cell receptor beta chains follows, all from one sample in a study of cytomegalovirus exposure and HLA in healthy donors. Libraries were prepared by immunoSEQ multiplex PCR; TCRdb keeps only in-frame clonotypes and omits some of them. The sample includes under 250,000 clones, 70% to 90% of them seen just once. The specimen was PBMCs. These receptors were obtained from a woman aged 18-29 years in good health and CMV-seronegative. Each CDR3 is given with its conserved first and last residue. D genes are given only for firm matches. The size entry is marked missing in some rows and otherwise reads once, few, many or a size class.

size	V	D	J	CDR3	DNA
-	TRBV5-1	-	TRBJ1-4	CASSLPGVFTNEKLFF	TGCGCCAGCAGCTTGCCAGGGGTTTTCACTAATGAAAAACTGTTTTTT
-	TRBV2	-	TRBJ1-2	CASSDDMGALVDGYTF	TGTGCCAGCAGCGACGACATGGGAGCCCTGGTTGATGGCTACACCTTC
-	TRBV28	TRBD2	TRBJ2-7	CASSTPGTSGLYEQYF	TGTGCCAGCAGTACACCCGGGACTAGCGGACTCTACGAGCAGTACTTC
many	TRBV15	-	TRBJ1-2	CATSNPLISLNYGYTF	TGTGCCACCTCGAACCCCCTCATTTCCCTTAACTATGGCTACACCTTC
-	TRBV7-9	TRBD1	TRBJ2-7	CASSLGQGDEQYF	TGTGCCAGCAGCTTAGGACAGGGGGACGAGCAGTACTTC
-	TRBV10-3	-	TRBJ2-1	CAISNKGEKSSNEQFF	TGTGCCATCAGTAATAAGGGGGAGAAAAGTAGCAATGAGCAGTTCTTC
-	TRBV5-1	-	TRBJ1-1	CASSLVLTDLNTEAFF	TGCGCCAGCAGCTTGGTTTTGACGGATCTGAACACTGAAGCTTTCTTT
-	TRBV9	-	TRBJ2-6	CASSPRGGSSGANVLTF	TGTGCCAGCAGCCCGCGCGGCGGCTCCTCTGGGGCCAACGTCCTGACTTTC
-	TRBV5-1	-	TRBJ2-1	CASSLEPNNEQFF	TGCGCCAGCAGCTTGGAGCCGAACAATGAGCAGTTCTTC
-	TRBV11-2	TRBD1	TRBJ2-1	CASSLESDRRAGNEQFF	TGTGCCAGCAGCTTAGAGTCGGACAGGCGCGCCGGGAATGAGCAGTTCTTC
many	TRBV19	TRBD2	TRBJ2-3	CASSDSGVPDTQYF	TGTGCCAGTAGTGACAGCGGGGTCCCAGATACGCAGTATTTT
-	TRBV28	-	TRBJ1-2	CASVSNYGYTF	TGTGCCAGCGTCAGTAACTATGGCTACACCTTC
-	TRBV7-9	TRBD2	TRBJ2-1	CASSPWGGTYNEQFF	TGTGCCAGCAGCCCTTGGGGGGGGACCTACAATGAGCAGTTCTTC
few	TRBV19	TRBD2	TRBJ2-7	CASQGAGGSSYEQYF	TGTGCCAGCCAAGGGGCGGGGGGAAGCAGCTACGAGCAGTACTTC
few	TRBV2	TRBD2	TRBJ2-1	CASSRLRTSGGDEQFF	TGTGCCAGTTCAAGGTTACGGACTAGCGGGGGAGATGAGCAGTTCTTC
-	TRBV27	TRBD1	TRBJ2-7	CASSSTGKGYEQYF	TGTGCCAGCAGTTCGACAGGGAAGGGCTACGAGCAGTACTTC
-	TRBV7-3	TRBD2	TRBJ2-3	CASSAGPSGEGRTDTQYF	TGTGCCAGCAGCGCGGGGCCTTCGGGGGAGGGCCGAACAGATACGCAGTATTTT
-	TRBV30	-	TRBJ1-1	CAWTLVGGTEAFF	TGTGCCTGGACCTTGGTAGGGGGGACTGAAGCTTTCTTT
-	TRBV5-6	-	TRBJ2-7	CASSLGTTSYEQYF	TGTGCCAGCAGCTTGGGGACGACTTCCTACGAGCAGTACTTC
-	TRBV2	-	TRBJ1-2	CASTEGGRGVNYGYTF	TGTGCCAGCACCGAAGGTGGCAGGGGAGTTAACTATGGCTACACCTTC
-	TRBV5-1	-	TRBJ1-4	CASSPGEGGEKLFF	TGCGCCAGCAGTCCCGGGGAGGGAGGCGAAAAACTGTTTTTT
-	TRBV2	-	TRBJ1-5	CASSEEGNQPQHF	TGTGCCAGCAGTGAAGAGGGTAATCAGCCCCAGCATTTT
-	TRBV6-1	-	TRBJ1-2	CALLGQTFYGYTF	TGTGCCCTCCTTGGGCAGACTTTCTATGGCTACACCTTC
-	TRBV5-1	-	TRBJ1-1	CASSLGHGAVDTEAFF	TGCGCCAGCAGCTTGGGACACGGGGCAGTTGATACTGAAGCTTTCTTT
-	TRBV9	-	TRBJ2-6	CASSVEGRSGANVLTF	TGTGCCAGCAGCGTGGAGGGACGCTCTGGGGCCAACGTCCTGACTTTC